This entry lists 29 T cell receptor beta chains sequenced from one sample in a study of cytomegalovirus exposure and HLA in healthy donors. It was with 60 Vbeta and 13 Jbeta primers that the PCR ran. The protocol was immunoSEQ multiplex PCR, while the TCRdb copy is restricted to in-frame clones and leaves out a portion. The sample lists 100,000 to 150,000 clones; 65% to 80% were seen once. The material sequenced was PBMCs. The receptors here all came from a woman aged 40 to 49 in good health and CMV-seronegative.

V is TRBV6-1 and J is TRBJ2-5; unclear D gene. There are 12 residues in the CDR3. V dropped 6 bases and J dropped 1 base, with 6 bases sitting between them. Germline V gene sequence: CDR1 MNHNS, CDR2 SASEGT. The CDR3 loop reads CASSLLQETQYF. The CDR3 DNA reads TGTGCCAGCAGCCTCCTCCAAGAGACCCAGTACTTC.

The chain has TRBV7-9 and TRBJ2-1; D is perhaps TRBD1 (7 bases). Germline loops: CDR1 SEHNR, CDR2 FQNEAQ (reference sequence). V lost 8 bases and J lost 9, with 20 bases in between. There are 14 residues in the CDR3. The chain's CDR3 is CASENPGGIGEQFF. CDR3 nucleotides: TGTGCCAGCGAGAATCCAGGGGGGATCGGTGAGCAGTTCTTC.

CDR3 sequence reads: CASRRGSNQETQYF. The CDR3 DNA reads TGTGCCAGCCGCAGGGGCTCTAACCAAGAGACCCAGTACTTC. This rearrangement joins TRBV18 to TRBJ2-5, with D tentatively TRBD1 (6 bases). The germline V gene encodes CDR1 KGHSH and CDR2 LQKENI. With 8 bases removed from V and 0 bases from J, the gap between germline ends came to 13 bases. CDR3 length: 14 amino acids.

This clone was recorded a few times. This chain links TRBV5-8 with TRBJ1-5; maybe TRBD1 (5 bases). The CDR3 loop spans 14 amino acids. CDR1 and CDR2 (germline): SGHTS, YDEGEE. V was cut by 0 bases and J by 3 bases, with 7 bases left in between. CDR3 protein: CASSLGQFNQPQHF. The CDR3 DNA is TGTGCCAGCAGCTTGGGACAGTTCAATCAGCCCCAGCATTTT.

The gene calls are TRBV6-5 and TRBJ2-3; D is possibly TRBD1 (5 bases). The length of the CDR3 is 15 residues. V dropped 2 bases and J dropped 4 bases, with 13 bases sitting between them. CDR1 is MNHEY and CDR2 is SVGAGI in the germline V gene. DNA of the CDR3: TGTGCCAGCAGTTACGGGCAGGGTATATCAGATACGCAGTATTTT. This sequence encodes CASSYGQGISDTQYF.

V and J are TRBV7-3 and TRBJ1-6; no firm D call. The CDR3 loop spans 15 amino acids. Germline V lookup: CDR1 SGHTA, CDR2 FQGTGA. V lost 0 bases, J lost 9 bases, and 12 bases lay in between. CDR3 in amino acids: CASSLTAGSGSPLHF. CDR3 DNA sequence: TGTGCCAGCAGCTTAACGGCGGGGTCCGGTTCACCCCTCCACTTT.

The CDR3 DNA reads as TGTGCCAGCAGACCGCAGGGGTTGTATAATTCACCCCTCCACTTT. Translating it yields CASRPQGLYNSPLHF. The chain combines TRBV27 with TRBJ1-6; possibly TRBD1 for D (6 bases). CDR3 length: 15 residues. With 6 bases removed from V and 4 bases from J, the gap between germline ends came to 13 bases. Germline CDR1 reads MNHEY; CDR2 reads SMNVEV (reference sequence).

There are a few counts of this clone. The chain links TRBV18 to TRBJ2-7, with 12 bases matching TRBD1. CDR1 and CDR2 (germline): KGHSH, LQKENI. This CDR3 region has 15 residues. Trimming removed 4 bases from V and 6 bases from J; junction bases left unmatched: 7. CDR3: CASSQPGTGGREQYF. The CDR3 DNA reads TGTGCCAGCTCACAACCCGGGACAGGGGGCCGCGAGCAGTACTTC.

This chain's CDR3 is CASSLEYGYTEAFF. CDR3 coding DNA: TGTGCCAGCAGCTTAGAATACGGTTACACTGAAGCTTTCTTT. The chain is built from TRBV7-2 and TRBJ1-1; D is unclear. V was shortened by 1 base and J by 3 bases, with 9 bases between the two germline ends. The germline V gene has CDR1 SGHTA and CDR2 FQGNSA. This CDR3 has 14 amino acids.

This rearrangement joins TRBV9 to TRBJ2-1; D is perhaps TRBD1 (7 bases). The CDR3 has 14 residues. Germline V CDR1 and CDR2: SGDLS, YYNGEE. Trimming shortened V by 1 base and J by 8 bases, and 13 bases separated the two germline ends. Here the CDR3 reads CASSVQGGHDEQFF. CDR3 DNA sequence: TGTGCCAGCAGCGTACAGGGGGGACACGATGAGCAGTTCTTC. The variable domain in full, completed from reference TRBV9 and TRBJ2-1, reads DSGVTQTPKHLITATGQRVTLRCSPRSGDLSVYWYQQSLDQGLQFLIQYYNGEERAKGNILERFSAQQFPDLHSELNLSSLELGDSALYFCASSVQGGHDEQFFGPGTRLTVL.

The genes are TRBV7-2 and TRBJ2-1, with D tentatively TRBD2 (6 bases). Trimming left V 4 bases short and J 10 bases short, with 14 bases between. The CDR3 has 13 amino acids. Germline CDR1 and CDR2: SGHTA and FQGNSA. Here the CDR3 DNA reads TGTGCCAGCAGCTCAGAGACCCGGGGGGAGCAGTTCTTC. Translation: CASSSETRGEQFF.

The chain has TRBV5-1 and TRBJ2-1; 7 positions match TRBD1. From germline, CDR1 is SGHRS and CDR2 YFSETQ. J gave up 15 bases and V 4 bases, and 16 bases lay outside the gene matches. The CDR3 length is 14 residues. The CDR3 nucleotides are TGCGCCAGCAGCCGTCCCGGGACAGTCCCTGCTCGGTTCTTC. Protein sequence: CASSRPGTVPARFF.

The chain employs TRBV18 and TRBJ2-3; D is unresolved. Germline CDR1 reads KGHSH; CDR2 reads LQKENI. The CDR3 spans 16 residues. V lost 1 base to trimming and J lost 0 bases, with 11 bases between them. The CDR3 loop reads CASSPLPITSTDTQYF. CDR3 nucleotide sequence: TGTGCCAGCTCACCACTTCCCATCACTAGCACAGATACGCAGTATTTT.

The chain has TRBV27 and TRBJ2-5; D perhaps matches TRBD1 (5 bases). The J call may be incorrect, as the DNA end agrees better with TRBJ2-7. From germline, CDR1 is MNHEY and CDR2 SMNVEV (reference sequence). The CDR3 consists of 15 residues. The CDR3 bases are TGTGCCAGCAGTTTATCGGGCCAGGGTACCTACGAGCAGTACTTC. This translates into CASSLSGQGTYEQYF.

This chain connects TRBV18 to TRBJ2-7; 10 bases map to TRBD1. This CDR3 has 15 residues. V lost 3 bases and J lost 5; bases outside the gene matches: 7. Per germline, CDR1 KGHSH and CDR2 LQKENI. The CDR3 DNA reads TGTGCCAGCTCACCGTCCGGGACAGGGGTAAACGAGCAGTACTTC. The encoded protein is CASSPSGTGVNEQYF.

J is TRBJ1-1 and V is TRBV19, with unresolved D. The ends were cut back, 7 bases at V and 0 bases at J, with 12 bases in the middle. CDR1 is LNHDA and CDR2 is SQIVND in the germline V gene (reference sequence). The CDR3 is made up of 14 amino acids. The DNA for the CDR3 is TGTGCCAGTAAGAAAACAGAGATGAACACTGAAGCTTTCTTT. Encoded protein: CASKKTEMNTEAFF.

In regard to this clone: The junction does not match germline at one end; this may be a read error. The rearrangement uses TRBV14 and TRBJ1-6; TRBD1 is a possible D gene (6 bases). The CDR3 covers 13 residues. Germline CDR1 SGHDN, CDR2 FVKESK. CDR3 amino acids: CASSPNRVGALYF. The CDR3 region has the DNA TGTGCCAGCAGCCCGAACAGGGTGGGAGCCCTCTACTTT.

The chain has TRBV30 and TRBJ2-5, with 10 bases fitting TRBD1. CDR1 and CDR2 from the germline V gene are GTSNPN and SVGIG (reference sequence). The CDR3 consists of 16 residues. The V segment lost 5 bases and the J segment 1 base; nucleotides outside the gene matches: 10. The DNA for the CDR3 is TGTGCCTGGTTGCCGGGACAGGGGACCCCCCAAGAGACCCAGTACTTC. This translates into CAWLPGQGTPQETQYF.

The chain joins TRBV7-9 to TRBJ2-1; D possibly corresponds to TRBD2 (7 bases). CDR1 and CDR2 from the germline V gene are SEHNR and FQNEAQ (reference sequence). Trimming took off 5 bases at V and 0 bases at J, with 17 bases between the two ends. The CDR3 contains 17 residues. The DNA for the CDR3 is TGTGCCAGCAGCGGGAGAATGGGGGGGGCCTCCTACAATGAGCAGTTCTTC. Its translation is CASSGRMGGASYNEQFF.

The CDR3 sequence: CASSYERGGAVYEQYF. The CDR3 nucleotides are TGTGCCAGCAGTTACGAACGCGGGGGGGCTGTCTACGAGCAGTACTTC. This sequence joins TRBV6-5 and TRBJ2-5; 9 bases match TRBD2. The DNA end is more similar to TRBJ2-7, so the J call may be wrong. Germline assignment: CDR1 MNHEY and CDR2 SVGAGI. The CDR3 sequence is 16 residues long.

This clone was seen once. The chain couples TRBV27 to TRBJ2-5; possible D gene TRBD1, 5 bases. There are 14 residues in the CDR3. The V end lost 5 bases, the J end lost 4 bases, and 14 bases lay between the germline ends. Per the germline V gene, CDR1 is MNHEY and CDR2 is SMNVEV (reference sequence). CDR3 nucleotides: TGTGCCAGCAGTCCCCAGGGATACACAGAGACCCAGTACTTC. It is translated as CASSPQGYTETQYF.

The rearrangement links TRBV5-4 to TRBJ2-5; D ambiguous. Trimming cost V 6 bases and J 2 bases, with 14 bases left between them. Germline values: CDR1 SGHNT, CDR2 YYREEE (reference sequence). The CDR3 covers 14 residues. The DNA of the CDR3 is TGTGCCAGCATCCTCCCCCCCGTACAAGAGACCCAGTACTTC. Translation gives CASILPPVQETQYF.

This clone has a handful of counts. V is TRBV9 and J is TRBJ2-2; 7 bases agree with TRBD1. This CDR3 has 15 amino acids. Germline V gene data show CDR1 as SGDLS and CDR2 as YYNGEE. The V and J ends lost 4 bases and 4 bases, in that order; junction bases with no gene match: 7. CDR3 nucleotides: TGTGCCAGCAGCCCAACGACAGGGCGCACCGGGGAGCTGTTTTTT. Its protein product is CASSPTTGRTGELFF.

This chain joins TRBV10-3 and TRBJ2-4; perhaps TRBD1 as D (5 bases). The CDR3 consists of 15 residues. Germline V gives CDR1 ENHRY, CDR2 SYGVKD. Trimming pared 8 bases from V and 0 bases from J, leaving 14 bases between. CDR3 in amino acids: CAIGAGDLAKNIQYF. The CDR3 DNA reads as TGTGCCATCGGGGCCGGAGACCTAGCCAAAAACATTCAGTACTTC.

The chain is built from TRBV30 and TRBJ2-3; TRBD2 matches at 13 bases. CDR1 and CDR2 from the germline V gene are GTSNPN and SVGIG (reference sequence). Trimming took 3 bases from V and 2 from J; bases not matched to a gene: 5. This CDR3 has 16 residues. The CDR3 nucleotides read TGTGCCTGGAGGACGGGACTAGCGGGAAACACAGATACGCAGTATTTT. Translating it yields CAWRTGLAGNTDTQYF.

The sample holds one count of this clone. The gene calls are TRBV7-8 and TRBJ1-4; perhaps TRBD1 as D (6 bases). CDR3 size: 16 residues. Germline lookup yields CDR1 SGHVS and CDR2 FQNEAQ. Trimming pared 3 bases from V and 0 bases from J, leaving 11 bases between. In nucleotides, the CDR3 is TGTGCCAGCAGCTTCAAACAGGGTGCAACTAATGAAAAACTGTTTTTT. It translates to CASSFKQGATNEKLFF.

On this clone: One end of the junction is discordant with germline, which a read error may explain. The chain recombines TRBV5-6 with TRBJ2-4, with a possible D match to TRBD2 (5 bases). The length of the CDR3 is 17 residues. CDR1 and CDR2 (germline): SGHDT, YYEEEE. The CDR3 sequence: CASSLYFGDVTKNSQYF. For the CDR3, the DNA is TGTGCCAGCAGCTTGTACTTCGGGGATGTGACCAAAAACAGTCAGTACTTC.

The rearrangement joins TRBV10-3 to TRBJ2-3; 7 nucleotides match TRBD1. Germline V CDR1 and CDR2: ENHRY, SYGVKD. This CDR3 region has 15 residues. Germline trimming cut 4 bases from V and 4 bases from J; bases unmatched to any gene: 8. The CDR3 DNA reads as TGTGCCATCAGTGCCCAGCAGGGGGATCCAGATACGCAGTATTTT. It codes for CAISAQQGDPDTQYF.

The sample holds one count of this clone. The rearrangement joins TRBV6-4 to TRBJ1-2, with a tentative D call TRBD1 (6 bases). The germline V and J ends were trimmed by 4 bases and 5 bases, with 11 bases remaining between them. The CDR3 length is 13 residues. The germline V gene encodes CDR1 MRHNA and CDR2 SNTAGT. The CDR3 nucleotides are TGTGCCAGCAGTGTGAGCACAGGGTATGGCTACACCTTC. The encoded protein is CASSVSTGYGYTF.